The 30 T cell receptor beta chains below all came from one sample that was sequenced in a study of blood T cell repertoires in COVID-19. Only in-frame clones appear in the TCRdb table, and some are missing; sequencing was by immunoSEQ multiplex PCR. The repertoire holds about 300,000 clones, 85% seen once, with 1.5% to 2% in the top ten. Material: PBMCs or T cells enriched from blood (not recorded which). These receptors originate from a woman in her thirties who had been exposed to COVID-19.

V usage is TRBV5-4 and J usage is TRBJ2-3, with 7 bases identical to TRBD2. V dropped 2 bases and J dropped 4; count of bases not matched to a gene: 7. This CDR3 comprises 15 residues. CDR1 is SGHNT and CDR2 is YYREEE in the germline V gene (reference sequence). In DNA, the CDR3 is TGTGCCAGCAGCTTCGGGGAGGGATTAGCAGATACGCAGTATTTT. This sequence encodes CASSFGEGLADTQYF.

CDR3 nucleotide sequence: TGTGCCTGGAGTACACCGGGACTCGCGAAAAACATTCAGTACTTC. It codes for CAWSTPGLAKNIQYF. V gene TRBV30 combines with J gene TRBJ2-4; maybe TRBD2 (6 bases). Germline CDR1 GTSNPN, CDR2 SVGIG (reference sequence). The V gene lost 2 bases and the J gene lost 4 bases, with 15 bases spanning the gap. The CDR3 contains 15 residues.

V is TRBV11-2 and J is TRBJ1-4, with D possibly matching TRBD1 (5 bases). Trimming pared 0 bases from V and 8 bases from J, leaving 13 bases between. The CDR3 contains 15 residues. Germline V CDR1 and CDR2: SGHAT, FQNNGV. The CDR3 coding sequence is TGTGCCAGCAGCTTAGATCAAGGGGCTTGGGAAAAACTGTTTTTT. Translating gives CASSLDQGAWEKLFF.

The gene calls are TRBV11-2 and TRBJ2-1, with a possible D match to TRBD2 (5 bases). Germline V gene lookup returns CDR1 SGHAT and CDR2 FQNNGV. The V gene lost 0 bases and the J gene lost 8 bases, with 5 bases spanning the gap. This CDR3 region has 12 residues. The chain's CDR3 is CASSLEGDEQFF. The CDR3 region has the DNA TGTGCCAGCAGCTTAGAGGGAGATGAGCAGTTCTTC. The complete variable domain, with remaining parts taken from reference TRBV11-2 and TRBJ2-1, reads EAGVAQSPRYKIIEKRQSVAFWCNPISGHATLYWYQQILGQGPKLLIQFQNNGVVDDSQLPKDRFSAERLKGVDSTLKIQPAKLEDSAVYLCASSLEGDEQFFGPGTRLTVL.

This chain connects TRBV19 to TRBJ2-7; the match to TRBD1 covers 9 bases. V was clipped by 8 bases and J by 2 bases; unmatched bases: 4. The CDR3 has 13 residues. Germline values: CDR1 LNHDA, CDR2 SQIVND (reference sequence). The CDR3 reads CASGRDRAYEQYF. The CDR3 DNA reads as TGTGCCAGTGGCCGGGACAGGGCCTACGAGCAGTACTTC.

CDR3 in DNA: TGTGCCAGCAGCTTGGTGGGAGAGCCCCAGCATTTT. Its protein is CASSLVGEPQHF. The chain recombines TRBV7-6 with TRBJ1-5; no clear D. The V gene's germline CDR1 is SGHVS and CDR2 FNYEAQ. The CDR3 totals 12 residues. Trimming pared 3 bases from V and 8 bases from J, leaving 8 bases between.

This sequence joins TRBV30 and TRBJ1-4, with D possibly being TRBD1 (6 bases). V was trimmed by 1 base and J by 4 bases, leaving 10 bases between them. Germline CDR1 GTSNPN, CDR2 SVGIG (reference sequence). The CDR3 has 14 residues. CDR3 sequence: CAWSEGGVNEKLFF. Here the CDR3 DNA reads TGTGCCTGGAGTGAGGGGGGGGTTAATGAAAAACTGTTTTTT.

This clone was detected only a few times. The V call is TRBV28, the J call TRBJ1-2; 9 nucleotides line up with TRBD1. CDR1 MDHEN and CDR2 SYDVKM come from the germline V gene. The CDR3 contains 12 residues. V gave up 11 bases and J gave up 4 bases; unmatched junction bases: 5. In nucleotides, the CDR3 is TGTGCCGTACAGGGGGCAGCCTATGGCTACACCTTC. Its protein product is CAVQGAAYGYTF.

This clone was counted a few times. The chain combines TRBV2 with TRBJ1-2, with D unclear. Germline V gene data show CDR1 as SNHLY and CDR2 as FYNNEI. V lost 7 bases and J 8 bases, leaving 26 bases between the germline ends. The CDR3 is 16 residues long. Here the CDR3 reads CASTSALWEADFGYTF. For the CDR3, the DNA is TGTGCCAGCACGTCCGCTTTGTGGGAGGCTGATTTCGGCTACACCTTC.

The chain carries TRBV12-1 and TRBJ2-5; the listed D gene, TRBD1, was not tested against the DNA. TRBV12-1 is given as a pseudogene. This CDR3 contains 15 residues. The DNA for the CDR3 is TGTGCCAGCAGCTGGACAAAGTCTAAAAAAGAGACCCAGTACTTC. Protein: CASSWTKSKKETQYF.

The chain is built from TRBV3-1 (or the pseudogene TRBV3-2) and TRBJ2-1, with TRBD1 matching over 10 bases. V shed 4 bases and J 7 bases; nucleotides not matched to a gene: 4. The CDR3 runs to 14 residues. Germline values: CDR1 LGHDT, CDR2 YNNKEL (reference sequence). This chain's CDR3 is CASSPGTGENEQFF. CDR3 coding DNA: TGTGCCAGCAGCCCCGGGACAGGGGAAAATGAGCAGTTCTTC.

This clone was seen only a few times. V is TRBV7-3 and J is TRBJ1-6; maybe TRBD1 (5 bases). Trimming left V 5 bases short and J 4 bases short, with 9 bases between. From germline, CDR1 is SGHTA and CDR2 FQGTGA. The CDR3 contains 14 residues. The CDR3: CASSLDRYNSPLHF. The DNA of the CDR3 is TGTGCCAGCAGCCTAGACAGATATAATTCACCCCTCCACTTT.

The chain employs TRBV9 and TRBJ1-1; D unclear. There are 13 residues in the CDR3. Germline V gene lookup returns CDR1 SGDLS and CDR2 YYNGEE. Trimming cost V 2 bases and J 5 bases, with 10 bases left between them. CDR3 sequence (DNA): TGTGCCAGCAGCGTGTTTGGAGGGACTGAAGCTTTCTTT. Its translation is CASSVFGGTEAFF.

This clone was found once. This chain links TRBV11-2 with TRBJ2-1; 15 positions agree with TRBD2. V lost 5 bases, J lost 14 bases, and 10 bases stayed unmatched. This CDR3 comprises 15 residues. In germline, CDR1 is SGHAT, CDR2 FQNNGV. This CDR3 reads CASSPWTSGGGREFF. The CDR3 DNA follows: TGTGCCAGCAGCCCCTGGACTAGCGGGGGGGGTAGGGAGTTCTTC.

CDR3 DNA: TGTGCCTGGGTGGGCTACGGCTACGAGCAGTACTTC. It yields the protein CAWVGYGYEQYF. This chain joins TRBV30 and TRBJ2-7; D remains ambiguous. CDR3 length: 12 amino acids. The V end lost 5 bases, the J end lost 3 bases, and 11 bases lay between the germline ends. Germline assignment: CDR1 GTSNPN and CDR2 SVGIG (reference sequence).

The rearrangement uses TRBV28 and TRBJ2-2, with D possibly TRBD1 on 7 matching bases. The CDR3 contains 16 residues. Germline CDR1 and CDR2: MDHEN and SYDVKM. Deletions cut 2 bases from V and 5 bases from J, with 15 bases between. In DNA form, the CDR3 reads TGTGCCAGCAGTTTAAACAGGAGGGGGCTTACCGGGGAGCTGTTTTTT. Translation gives CASSLNRRGLTGELFF.

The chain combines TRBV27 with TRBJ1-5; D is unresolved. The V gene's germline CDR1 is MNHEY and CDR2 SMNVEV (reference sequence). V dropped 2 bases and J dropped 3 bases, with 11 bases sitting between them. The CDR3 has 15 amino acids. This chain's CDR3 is CASSLRWAYNQPQHF. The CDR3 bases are TGTGCCAGCAGTTTAAGGTGGGCGTACAATCAGCCCCAGCATTTT.

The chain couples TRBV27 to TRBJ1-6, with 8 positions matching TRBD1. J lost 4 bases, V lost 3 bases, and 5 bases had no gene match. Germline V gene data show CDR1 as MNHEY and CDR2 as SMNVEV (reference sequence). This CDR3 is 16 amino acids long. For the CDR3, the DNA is TGTGCCAGCAGTTTTGGACAGGGACCGTATAATTCACCCCTCCACTTT. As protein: CASSFGQGPYNSPLHF.

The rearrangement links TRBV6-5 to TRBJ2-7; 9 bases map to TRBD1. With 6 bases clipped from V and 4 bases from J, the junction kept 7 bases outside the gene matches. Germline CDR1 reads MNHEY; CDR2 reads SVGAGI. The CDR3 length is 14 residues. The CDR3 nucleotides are TGTGCCAGCAGATTGGACAGGGGTCTTTACGAGCAGTACTTC. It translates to CASRLDRGLYEQYF.

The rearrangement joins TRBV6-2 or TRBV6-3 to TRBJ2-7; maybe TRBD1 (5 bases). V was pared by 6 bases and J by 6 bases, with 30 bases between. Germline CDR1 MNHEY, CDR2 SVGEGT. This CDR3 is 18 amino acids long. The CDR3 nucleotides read TGTGCCAGCAGCTCCAACCACCAAGGGGCGAGTTTGATCGGCGAGCAGTACTTC. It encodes CASSSNHQGASLIGEQYF.

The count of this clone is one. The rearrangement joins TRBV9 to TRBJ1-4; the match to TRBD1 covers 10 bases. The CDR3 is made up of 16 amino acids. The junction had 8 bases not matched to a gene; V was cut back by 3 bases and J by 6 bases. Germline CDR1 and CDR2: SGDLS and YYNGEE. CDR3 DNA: TGTGCCAGCAGCGGACGCCGGGACAGGGGTGATGAAAAACTGTTTTTT. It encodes CASSGRRDRGDEKLFF.

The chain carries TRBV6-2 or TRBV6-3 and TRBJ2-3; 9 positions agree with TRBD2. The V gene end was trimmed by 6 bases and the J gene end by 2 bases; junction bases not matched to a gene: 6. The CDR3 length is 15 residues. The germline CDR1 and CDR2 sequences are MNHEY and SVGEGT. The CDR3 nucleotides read TGTGCCAGCAGCCCTTTGGGACTAGCCACAGATACGCAGTATTTT. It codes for CASSPLGLATDTQYF.

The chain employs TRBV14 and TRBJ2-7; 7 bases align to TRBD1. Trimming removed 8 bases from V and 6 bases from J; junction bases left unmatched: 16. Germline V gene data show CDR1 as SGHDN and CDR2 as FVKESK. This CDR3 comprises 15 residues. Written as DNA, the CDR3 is TGTGCCAGCCGACCCCTAGGGGGCGGGCTATCCGAGCAGTACTTC. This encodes CASRPLGGGLSEQYF. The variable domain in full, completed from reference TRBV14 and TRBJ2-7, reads EAGVTQFPSHSVIEKGQTVTLRCDPISGHDNLYWYRRVMGKEIKFLLHFVKESKQDESGMPNNRFLAERTGGTYSTLKVQPAELEDSGVYFCASRPLGGGLSEQYFGPGTRLTVT.

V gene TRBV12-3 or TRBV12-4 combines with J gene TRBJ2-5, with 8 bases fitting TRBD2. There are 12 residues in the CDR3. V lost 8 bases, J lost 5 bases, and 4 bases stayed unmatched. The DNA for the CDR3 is TGTGCCAGCCTCGTAGCGGGGGAGACCCAGTACTTC. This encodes CASLVAGETQYF.

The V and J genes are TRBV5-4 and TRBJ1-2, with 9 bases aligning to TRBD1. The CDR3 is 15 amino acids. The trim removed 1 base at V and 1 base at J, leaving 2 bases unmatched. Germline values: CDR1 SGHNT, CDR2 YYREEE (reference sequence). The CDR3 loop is CASSLKTGGNYGYTF. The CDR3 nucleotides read TGTGCCAGCAGCTTGAAGACAGGGGGTAACTATGGCTACACCTTC.

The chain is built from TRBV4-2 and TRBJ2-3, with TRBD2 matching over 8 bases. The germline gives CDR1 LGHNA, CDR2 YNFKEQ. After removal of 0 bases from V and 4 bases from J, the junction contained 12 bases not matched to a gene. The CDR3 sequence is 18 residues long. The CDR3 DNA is TGTGCCAGCAGCCAAGATCGGTCGGGGGGGGAAGTTTCAGATACGCAGTATTTT. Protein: CASSQDRSGGEVSDTQYF.

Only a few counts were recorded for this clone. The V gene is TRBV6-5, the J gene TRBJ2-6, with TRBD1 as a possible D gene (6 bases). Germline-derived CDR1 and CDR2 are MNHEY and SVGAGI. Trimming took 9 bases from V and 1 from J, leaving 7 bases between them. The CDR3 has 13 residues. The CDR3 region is CASQGSGANVLTF. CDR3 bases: TGTGCCAGTCAGGGGTCTGGGGCCAACGTCCTGACTTTC.

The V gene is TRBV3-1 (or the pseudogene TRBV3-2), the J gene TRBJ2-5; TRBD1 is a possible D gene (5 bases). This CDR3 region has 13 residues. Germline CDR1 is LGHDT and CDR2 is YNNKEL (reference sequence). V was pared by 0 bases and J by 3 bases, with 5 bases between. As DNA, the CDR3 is TGTGCCAGCAGCCAAGACAGGGAAGAGACCCAGTACTTC. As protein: CASSQDREETQYF.

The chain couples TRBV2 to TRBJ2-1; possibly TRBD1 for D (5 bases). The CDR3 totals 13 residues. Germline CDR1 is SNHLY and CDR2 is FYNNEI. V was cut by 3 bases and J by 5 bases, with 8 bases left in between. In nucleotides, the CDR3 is TGTGCCAGCAGTGATAAGACAGACAATGAGCAGTTCTTC. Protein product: CASSDKTDNEQFF.

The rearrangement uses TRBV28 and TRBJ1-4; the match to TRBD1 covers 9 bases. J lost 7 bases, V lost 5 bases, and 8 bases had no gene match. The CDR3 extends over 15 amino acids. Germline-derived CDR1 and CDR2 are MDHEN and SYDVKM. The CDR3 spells CASSPVGTGIEKLFF. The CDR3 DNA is TGTGCCAGCAGTCCCGTAGGGACAGGGATTGAAAAACTGTTTTTT.